The 23 T cell receptor beta chains below all came from one sample that was sequenced in a study of blood T cell repertoires in COVID-19. Repertoires were generated with immunoSEQ multiplex PCR, while TCRdb's copy carries only in-frame clones and drops some. The sample yields hundreds of thousands of clones, 70% to 90% seen once. The sequencing input was peripheral blood. The source is a woman younger than 45 with COVID-19, enrolled during active disease.

The rearrangement uses TRBV5-1 and TRBJ1-2; the D is unclear. In germline, CDR1 is SGHRS, CDR2 YFSETQ. Trimming removed 1 base at V and 2 bases at J, with 15 bases between. This CDR3 spans 16 amino acids. The CDR3: CASSLWASPRNYGYTF. CDR3 bases: TGCGCCAGCAGCTTGTGGGCATCGCCTCGAAACTATGGCTACACCTTC.

The rearrangement uses TRBV2 and TRBJ1-6; D gene ambiguous. Trimming pared 7 bases from V and 8 bases from J, leaving 15 bases between. This CDR3 comprises 14 residues. Per germline, CDR1 SNHLY and CDR2 FYNNEI. CDR3 region: CASIGGRGDSPLHF. DNA of the CDR3: TGTGCCAGCATTGGAGGTAGAGGAGATTCACCCCTCCACTTT.

The chain has TRBV5-1 and TRBJ2-1; no clear D gene. The CDR3 is 14 amino acids. Germline CDR1 is SGHRS and CDR2 is YFSETQ. Trimming left V 0 bases short and J 0 bases short, with 4 bases between. As DNA, the CDR3 is TGCGCCAGCAGCTTGGATCGCTCCTACAATGAGCAGTTCTTC. Translating gives CASSLDRSYNEQFF.

The V and J genes are TRBV7-2 and TRBJ2-5; the D gene is possibly TRBD2 (6 bases). This CDR3 is built from 15 residues. Deletions cut 5 bases from V and 2 bases from J, with 15 bases between. Germline V lookup: CDR1 SGHTA, CDR2 FQGNSA. This CDR3 is CASSPPASAQETQYF. The CDR3 coding sequence is TGTGCCAGCAGCCCCCCCGCTAGCGCTCAAGAGACCCAGTACTTC.

The V gene is TRBV27, the J gene TRBJ1-6, with no clear D. Germline V gene lookup returns CDR1 MNHEY and CDR2 SMNVEV (reference sequence). V lost 3 bases and J lost 12, with 18 bases in between. The CDR3 length is 15 residues. The CDR3 nucleotides read TGTGCCAGCAGTTTTAGGCTTAACCCTGGGCGACCCCTCCACTTT. Its protein is CASSFRLNPGRPLHF.

J is TRBJ2-2 and V is TRBV7-9; 13 nucleotides line up with TRBD2. Germline V gives CDR1 SEHNR, CDR2 FQNEAQ (reference sequence). Germline trimming cut 5 bases from V and 4 bases from J; bases unmatched to any gene: 10. The CDR3 runs 18 residues. The CDR3 loop is CASSPRTSGSILTGELFF. CDR3 sequence (DNA): TGTGCCAGCAGCCCTCGGACTAGCGGGAGCATCCTCACCGGGGAGCTGTTTTTT.

In this sample, this clone turned up a few times. The rearrangement joins TRBV10-1 to TRBJ2-7; 7 nucleotides match TRBD1. This CDR3 contains 16 residues. V lost 2 bases, J lost 2 bases, and 9 bases stayed unmatched. Germline V gives CDR1 WNHNN, CDR2 SYGVQD (reference sequence). The CDR3 here is CASSELPFTGAYEQYF. As DNA, the CDR3 is TGCGCCAGCAGTGAGCTCCCCTTTACAGGGGCCTACGAGCAGTACTTC.

The J gene is TRBJ1-4, the V gene TRBV12-3 or TRBV12-4; 7 bases match TRBD1. CDR3 size: 13 residues. Trimming at V came to 6 bases and at J to 5 bases, leaving 3 bases not matched to a gene. CDR3 residues: CASRGTANEKLFF. The CDR3 bases are TGTGCCAGCAGGGGGACAGCAAATGAAAAACTGTTTTTT.

The rearrangement links TRBV19 to TRBJ2-1; 9 bases line up with TRBD1. Trimming at V came to 4 bases and at J to 6 bases, leaving 7 bases not matched to a gene. Germline V lookup: CDR1 LNHDA, CDR2 SQIVND (reference sequence). The CDR3 length is 15 residues. CDR3 bases: TGTGCCAGTAGTAAGAAGGACAGGGGTTCCAATGAGCAGTTCTTC. It codes for CASSKKDRGSNEQFF.

This clone occurred a few times. The rearrangement links TRBV19 to TRBJ2-1; 9 positions match TRBD2. The CDR3 has 15 residues. Germline V gene data show CDR1 as LNHDA and CDR2 as SQIVND (reference sequence). The V segment lost 5 bases and the J segment 5 bases; nucleotides outside the gene matches: 7. CDR3 coding DNA: TGTGCCAGTAGTTTCGCGGGAGGGGGTCACAATGAGCAGTTCTTC. This translates into CASSFAGGGHNEQFF.

CDR3 sequence: CASSGGQFTYSGANVLTF. The CDR3 DNA sequence: TGTGCCAGCAGTGGGGGACAGTTTACCTACTCTGGGGCCAACGTCCTGACTTTC. The chain couples TRBV6-1 to TRBJ2-6, with 7 bases aligning to TRBD1. The germline gives CDR1 MNHNS, CDR2 SASEGT. Trimming at V came to 4 bases and at J to 0 bases, leaving 9 bases not matched to a gene. This CDR3 contains 18 residues.

V is TRBV6-5 and J is TRBJ2-2, with D tentatively TRBD1 (6 bases). CDR1 is MNHEY, CDR2 SVGAGI, per germline. The CDR3 is 15 residues long. Deletions cut 0 bases from V and 3 bases from J, with 8 bases between. CDR3: CASSYSGQYTGELFF. Here the CDR3 DNA reads TGTGCCAGCAGTTACTCCGGACAGTACACCGGGGAGCTGTTTTTT.

The V call is TRBV4-1, the J call TRBJ1-1; D is unresolved. CDR1 MGHRA and CDR2 YSYEKL come from the germline V gene. V was cut by 2 bases and J by 2 bases, with 12 bases left in between. This CDR3 region has 15 residues. The CDR3 DNA reads as TGCGCCAGCAGCCAATATCCGACGGGTAACACTGAAGCTTTCTTT. Translating it yields CASSQYPTGNTEAFF.

The chain combines TRBV24-1 with TRBJ2-1, with D perhaps TRBD2 (5 bases). The CDR3 is 16 residues long. Trimming shortened V by 3 bases and J by 0 bases, and 11 bases separated the two germline ends. Per germline, CDR1 KGHDR and CDR2 SFDVKD. The CDR3 coding sequence is TGTGCCACCAGTGATCACAAGCGGAGCTCCTACAATGAGCAGTTCTTC. This encodes CATSDHKRSSYNEQFF.

This clone appeared a single time. The chain links TRBV2 to TRBJ1-2, with 7 bases fitting TRBD1. The CDR3 length is 14 residues. After removal of 11 bases from V and 6 bases from J, the junction contained 15 bases not matched to a gene. Germline V gives CDR1 SNHLY, CDR2 FYNNEI. CDR3 sequence reads: CARRTGFEGHGYTF. CDR3 coding DNA: TGTGCCCGACGGACAGGTTTTGAGGGACATGGCTACACCTTC.

In regard to this clone: Other DNA sequences within the sample encode an identical CDR3. V and J are TRBV18 and TRBJ1-1; 7 bases fit TRBD1. The CDR3 extends over 12 amino acids. The germline CDR1 and CDR2 sequences are KGHSH and LQKENI. J lost 6 bases, V lost 3 bases, and 1 base had no gene match. CDR3 loop: CASSPQGAEAFF. The CDR3, as DNA: TGTGCCAGCTCACCTCAGGGGGCTGAAGCTTTCTTT. Full variable domain (rest looked up from reference TRBV18 and TRBJ1-1): NAGVMQNPRHLVRRRGQEARLRCSPMKGHSHVYWYRQLPEEGLKFMVYLQKENIIDESGMPKERFSAEFPKEGPSILRIQQVVRGDSAAYFCASSPQGAEAFFGQGTRLTVV.

The chain is built from TRBV15 and TRBJ1-4, with a possible D match to TRBD1 (6 bases). This CDR3 has 18 residues. Germline V gene sequence: CDR1 LNHNV, CDR2 YYDKDF (reference sequence). Trimming shortened V by 0 bases and J by 7 bases, and 21 bases separated the two germline ends. CDR3 region: CATSREGVLQGFPEKLFF. For the CDR3, the DNA is TGTGCCACCAGCAGAGAGGGAGTCTTACAGGGTTTCCCTGAAAAACTGTTTTTT.

The V gene is TRBV12-3 or TRBV12-4, the J gene TRBJ2-4; 10 bases match TRBD1. This CDR3 has 12 amino acids. The V and J ends lost 6 bases and 9 bases, in that order; junction bases with no gene match: 2. For the CDR3, the DNA is TGTGCCAGCAGGGGACAGGGGCGCATTCAGTACTTC. This gives the protein CASRGQGRIQYF.

This sequence joins TRBV5-1 and TRBJ2-7; TRBD1 agrees at 8 bases. CDR3 length: 15 residues. V shed 1 base and J 5 bases; nucleotides not matched to a gene: 8. CDR1 and CDR2 from the germline V gene are SGHRS and YFSETQ. CDR3 residues: CASSLQGAKENEQYF. CDR3 in DNA: TGCGCCAGCAGCTTGCAGGGGGCTAAGGAGAACGAGCAGTACTTC. Based on the CDR3 plus reference TRBV5-1 and TRBJ2-7, the full variable domain is KAGVTQTPRYLIKTRGQQVTLSCSPISGHRSVSWYQQTPGQGLQFLFEYFSETQRNKGNFPGRFSGRQFSNSRSEMNVSTLELGDSALYLCASSLQGAKENEQYFGPGTRLTVT.

The chain joins TRBV2 to TRBJ1-4; maybe TRBD1 (5 bases). This CDR3 comprises 17 residues. V gave up 4 bases and J gave up 7 bases, with 22 bases separating them. Germline CDR1 SNHLY, CDR2 FYNNEI. The CDR3 is CASSGGTSRGAGEKLFF. In DNA, the CDR3 is TGTGCCAGCAGTGGCGGGACGTCGAGAGGGGCGGGTGAAAAACTGTTTTTT.

The chain links TRBV28 to TRBJ1-1; D is perhaps TRBD1 (6 bases). Germline loops: CDR1 MDHEN, CDR2 SYDVKM. This CDR3 contains 13 residues. Deletions cut 4 bases from V and 6 bases from J, with 12 bases between. CDR3 loop: CASSSAQGPEAFF. CDR3 DNA: TGTGCCAGCAGTTCCGCGCAGGGGCCTGAAGCTTTCTTT.

The V call is TRBV7-9, the J call TRBJ1-2, with a weak D call TRBD1 (6 bases). Trimming removed 5 bases at V and 4 bases at J, with 17 bases between. CDR3 size: 15 residues. Per germline, CDR1 SEHNR and CDR2 FQNEAQ (reference sequence). The DNA of the CDR3 is TGTGCCAGCAGCCTCGAGCGCAGGGGTGGCTATGGCTACACCTTC. The encoded protein is CASSLERRGGYGYTF.

With regard to this clone: One end of the junction fails to match germline, which may point to a read error. The chain is built from TRBV9 and TRBJ1-1, with 7 bases lining up with TRBD1. CDR1 SGDLS and CDR2 YYNGEE come from the germline V gene. The CDR3 loop spans 9 amino acids. DNA of the CDR3: TGTGCCAGCAGCCCCCGGGACAGTTTT. Its protein is CASSPRDSF.